The clone carrying this T cell receptor beta chain was counted many times. Antigen specificity is unknown. The CDR3 is 13 residues long. Germline loops: CDR1 SGHRS, CDR2 YFSETQ. Trimming took 4 bases from V and 5 from J, leaving 13 bases between them. Time point given: longitudinal time-point 3. The entry originates in a study of neurological immune-mediated disorders. Study results and caveats: The greatest TCR clonal expansion appeared in HTLV-1-associated myelopathy and the smallest, falling below healthy controls, in multiple sclerosis. None of the CDR3 amino acid sequences found in expanded clones was shared across subjects. This suggests that the TCR-beta repertoires were private in all groups.

TCRdb redid the calling of the 5' RACE reads with MiXCR, one entry per CDR3 protein. The sample contains roughly 100,000 distinct CDR3 sequences, 10% to 12% of which appear only once. The receptor comes from a female donor with HTLV-1-associated myelopathy (HAM/TSP). Material: PBMCs. The genes are TRBV5-1 and TRBJ2-7, with D tentatively TRBD1 (6 bases). CDR3 sequence reads: CASSTGQKDEQYF. DNA for the CDR3: TGCGCCAGCAGCACCGGACAGAAAGACGAGCAGTACTTC.